Presented here are 21 T cell receptor beta chains from one specimen sequenced in a study of blood T cell repertoires in COVID-19. Assay: immunoSEQ multiplex PCR; the TCRdb copy retains only in-frame clones and omits some. The sample carries under 350,000 clones, roughly 85% recorded once. The sequenced sample was PBMCs or T cells enriched from blood (not recorded which). These receptors originate from a woman aged 40 to 50 with acute COVID-19.

This chain connects TRBV18 to TRBJ2-5, with D perhaps TRBD1 (5 bases). Germline V gene lookup returns CDR1 KGHSH and CDR2 LQKENI. V shed 4 bases and J shed 0 bases, with 12 bases lying between them. The CDR3 extends over 15 amino acids. DNA for the CDR3: TGTGCCAGCTCACTAAACAGGAATAACCAAGAGACCCAGTACTTC. Translating it yields CASSLNRNNQETQYF.

The chain links TRBV7-2 to TRBJ1-1; D call uncertain. V was shortened by 1 base and J by 1 base, with 10 bases between the two germline ends. The germline gives CDR1 SGHTA, CDR2 FQGNSA. CDR3 size: 15 residues. The CDR3: CASSLVAQKNTEAFF. The CDR3 nucleotides are TGTGCCAGCAGCTTAGTTGCCCAGAAGAACACTGAAGCTTTCTTT. Using reference TRBV7-2 and TRBJ1-1 for the parts outside the CDR3, the full variable domain is GAGVSQSPSNKVTEKGKDVELRCDPISGHTALYWYRQSLGQGLEFLIYFQGNSAPDKSGLPSDRFSAERTGGSVSTLTIQRTQQEDSAVYLCASSLVAQKNTEAFFGQGTRLTVV.

V usage is TRBV6-2 or TRBV6-3 and J usage is TRBJ2-5, with D possibly being TRBD1 (6 bases). The V gene's germline CDR1 is MNHEY and CDR2 SVGEGT. V gave up 0 bases and J gave up 1 base, with 12 bases separating them. This CDR3 is 16 amino acids long. The CDR3 is CASSYSRTASQETQYF. The CDR3 nucleotides are TGTGCCAGCAGTTACTCGAGGACAGCTAGCCAAGAGACCCAGTACTTC.

The chain carries TRBV19 and TRBJ2-5, with TRBD2 identical over 12 bases. Trimming at V came to 5 bases and at J to 5 bases, leaving 9 bases not matched to a gene. The CDR3 is 16 amino acids. The germline gives CDR1 LNHDA, CDR2 SQIVND (reference sequence). CDR3 in DNA: TGTGCCAGTAGTCCTCGACTAGCGGGGGTAGGCGAGACCCAGTACTTC. Translating it yields CASSPRLAGVGETQYF.

The rearrangement links TRBV4-2 to TRBJ2-7; 7 nucleotides match TRBD1. CDR1 is LGHNA and CDR2 is YNFKEQ in the germline V gene. V lost 2 bases to trimming and J lost 6 bases; unmatched junction nucleotides: 7. The length of the CDR3 is 14 residues. The CDR3 is CASSQQGVKGEQYF. The CDR3 DNA follows: TGTGCCAGCAGCCAACAGGGGGTAAAGGGCGAGCAGTACTTC.

The chain combines TRBV19 with TRBJ1-1, with a possible D match to TRBD1 (6 bases). V was shortened by 3 bases and J by 6 bases, with 11 bases between the two germline ends. This CDR3 spans 13 amino acids. Per germline, CDR1 LNHDA and CDR2 SQIVND (reference sequence). DNA for the CDR3: TGTGCCAGTAGTATCTCCCAGGGGTCTGAAGCTTTCTTT. It is translated as CASSISQGSEAFF.

The chain combines TRBV7-2 with TRBJ2-7, with TRBD1 matching over 8 bases. In germline, CDR1 is SGHTA, CDR2 FQGNSA. The ends lost 0 bases at V and 3 bases at J; junction bases unmatched: 4. This CDR3 has 15 residues. This CDR3 is CASSLAQGGSYEQYF. The CDR3 bases are TGTGCCAGCAGCTTAGCACAGGGGGGCAGCTACGAGCAGTACTTC.

This chain joins TRBV27 and TRBJ2-7; D is uncertain. The CDR3 is made up of 15 amino acids. Germline assignment: CDR1 MNHEY and CDR2 SMNVEV (reference sequence). V shed 2 bases and J shed 2 bases, with 13 bases lying between them. DNA of the CDR3: TGTGCCAGCAGTTTAGATCGTACAGCTCCCTACGAGCAGTACTTC. Translated: CASSLDRTAPYEQYF.

This chain joins TRBV24-1 and TRBJ2-1; TRBD2 matches 12 bases. The CDR3 is 12 amino acids. From germline, CDR1 is KGHDR and CDR2 SFDVKD. The V gene end was trimmed by 10 bases and the J gene end by 9 bases; junction bases not matched to a gene: 3. The CDR3 is CATKGLAGEQFF. The CDR3 DNA reads as TGTGCCACAAAGGGACTAGCGGGTGAGCAGTTCTTC.

This chain connects TRBV9 to TRBJ2-1, with TRBD1 identical over 10 bases. The trim removed 7 bases at V and 6 bases at J, leaving 4 bases unmatched. This CDR3 is built from 13 residues. Germline V lookup: CDR1 SGDLS, CDR2 YYNGEE. Written as DNA, the CDR3 is TGTGCCAGCGGTCGGACAGGGGGCAATGAGCAGTTCTTC. It codes for CASGRTGGNEQFF.

This clone was picked up many times. This chain links TRBV28 with TRBJ2-1, with D unresolved. The germline gives CDR1 MDHEN, CDR2 SYDVKM. Trimming cost V 2 bases and J 5 bases, with 4 bases left between them. The CDR3 sequence is 12 residues long. CDR3 in amino acids: CASSLINNEQFF. In DNA form, the CDR3 reads TGTGCCAGCAGTTTAATAAACAATGAGCAGTTCTTC.

The chain recombines TRBV27 with TRBJ2-3; the match to TRBD2 covers 8 bases. Germline V gene lookup returns CDR1 MNHEY and CDR2 SMNVEV (reference sequence). With V trimmed by 7 bases and J by 1 base, 7 bases remained unmatched. The CDR3 has 15 residues. CDR3 sequence reads: CASKSGGLGTDTQYF. In DNA, the CDR3 is TGTGCCAGCAAGTCGGGGGGGCTGGGCACAGATACGCAGTATTTT.

This chain uses TRBV25-1 with TRBJ2-7, with 8 bases that match TRBD2. This CDR3 is 15 amino acids long. Trimming at V came to 2 bases and at J to 3 bases, leaving 6 bases not matched to a gene. The V gene's germline CDR1 is MGHDK and CDR2 SYGVNS. In DNA, the CDR3 is TGTGCCAGCAGTGAAACGAGCGGGGGACGCTACGAGCAGTACTTC. Translated, it gives CASSETSGGRYEQYF.

The J gene is TRBJ2-7, the V gene TRBV5-1; 10 bases align to TRBD2. CDR3 size: 15 residues. Germline loops: CDR1 SGHRS, CDR2 YFSETQ. With V trimmed by 0 bases and J by 4 bases, 4 bases remained unmatched. This CDR3 is CASSLVLAGSYEQYF. The CDR3 DNA is TGCGCCAGCAGCTTGGTACTAGCGGGATCGTACGAGCAGTACTTC.

CDR3 protein: CASSLGTSGDSPLHF. CDR3 nucleotides: TGTGCCAGCAGCTTGGGGACGTCGGGGGATTCACCCCTCCACTTT. The rearrangement uses TRBV5-5 and TRBJ1-6, with a weak D call TRBD1 (5 bases). This CDR3 is 15 amino acids long. Trimming removed 0 bases from V and 8 bases from J, with 12 bases in between. Germline V lookup: CDR1 SGHKS, CDR2 YYEKEE (reference sequence).

This clone was counted a single time. The rearrangement joins TRBV6-5 to TRBJ1-3; no reliable D call. The V gene's germline CDR1 is MNHEY and CDR2 SVGAGI. The CDR3 loop spans 13 amino acids. V was shortened by 6 bases and J by 0 bases, with 6 bases between the two germline ends. The CDR3 region is CASSRDSGNTIYF. CDR3 coding DNA: TGTGCCAGCAGCCGGGACTCTGGAAACACCATATATTTT.

The chain couples TRBV5-4 to TRBJ1-4; TRBD1 matches 9 bases. From germline, CDR1 is SGHNT and CDR2 YYREEE (reference sequence). V gave up 4 bases and J gave up 3 bases; unmatched junction bases: 7. The CDR3 runs to 16 residues. CDR3 region: CASSLGTGLSNEKLFF. CDR3 in DNA: TGTGCCAGCAGCCTCGGGACAGGGTTATCTAATGAAAAACTGTTTTTT.

The gene calls are TRBV5-1 and TRBJ1-1; 9 bases agree with TRBD1. The CDR3 sequence is 18 residues long. Germline assignment: CDR1 SGHRS and CDR2 YFSETQ. V dropped 0 bases and J dropped 0; count of bases not matched to a gene: 9. CDR3 nucleotides: TGCGCCAGCAGCTTGGCTGGACAGGGGTCTCCCATGAACACTGAAGCTTTCTTT. As protein: CASSLAGQGSPMNTEAFF. The variable domain in full, completed from reference TRBV5-1 and TRBJ1-1, reads KAGVTQTPRYLIKTRGQQVTLSCSPISGHRSVSWYQQTPGQGLQFLFEYFSETQRNKGNFPGRFSGRQFSNSRSEMNVSTLELGDSALYLCASSLAGQGSPMNTEAFFGQGTRLTVV.

This clone showed up just a few times. The rearrangement uses TRBV5-1 and TRBJ1-1; 8 nucleotides match TRBD1. The junction had 6 bases not matched to a gene; V was cut back by 7 bases and J by 4 bases. Germline V lookup: CDR1 SGHRS, CDR2 YFSETQ. CDR3 size: 13 residues. CDR3 nucleotide sequence: TGCGCCAGCGCAGGGGGCGTTGGCACTGAAGCTTTCTTT. Its translation is CASAGGVGTEAFF.

The rearrangement uses TRBV4-3 and TRBJ2-1; TRBD1 agrees at 8 bases. Germline V gene lookup returns CDR1 LGHNA and CDR2 YSLEER. J lost 4 bases, V lost 0 bases, and 5 bases had no gene match. The CDR3 is 16 amino acids. The CDR3 here is CASSQDWTGLYNEQFF. The CDR3 DNA sequence: TGCGCCAGCAGCCAAGATTGGACAGGGTTGTACAATGAGCAGTTCTTC.

The chain carries TRBV6-1 and TRBJ2-1; TRBD1 is a possible D gene (6 bases). Germline V gene sequence: CDR1 MNHNS, CDR2 SASEGT. The CDR3 totals 15 residues. Trimming left V 2 bases short and J 2 bases short, with 10 bases between. The CDR3, as DNA: TGTGCCAGCAGTGAAAGCAGGGGCCCCTACAATGAGCAGTTCTTC. Its protein is CASSESRGPYNEQFF.